Sequencing of this T cell receptor beta chain was carried out in a study of T cell changes during pregnancy in multiple sclerosis. CDR3 size: 17 residues. Per germline, CDR1 KGHSH and CDR2 LQKENI. V gave up 3 bases and J gave up 0 bases, with 14 bases separating them. The repertoire was sequenced with immunoSEQ multiplex PCR; TCRdb's copy has only in-frame clones and lacks some. The sample carries some 85,000 clones, 90% to 95% recorded once. V gene TRBV18 combines with J gene TRBJ2-2, with a weak D call TRBD2 (6 bases). This material consisted of peripheral blood, taken in the second trimester of pregnancy. The sequence was obtained from a female donor in good health, enrolled as a control in a pregnancy study. The CDR3 region is CASSPYDRGSNTGELFF. The CDR3 DNA is TGTGCCAGCTCACCGTACGACCGGGGGTCGAACACCGGGGAGCTGTTTTTT.